The next 12 T cell receptor beta chains were all read from a single sample in a study of T cell responses to AZD1222 COVID-19 vaccine. The table came from immunoSEQ multiplex PCR; TCRdb's copy has only in-frame clones and leaves some out. The repertoire consists of over 100,000 clones, with 65% to 90% occurring once and the leading ten covering 7.9%. Sample: peripheral blood, taken 28 days after the second dose of the MenACWY control vaccine. The receptors derive from an adult who received the MenACWY meningococcal vaccine as a control.

This clone was detected only once. This chain connects TRBV28 to TRBJ1-5, with D unclear. Germline assignment: CDR1 MDHEN and CDR2 SYDVKM. Trimming removed 5 bases from V and 6 bases from J, with 8 bases in between. This CDR3 spans 12 amino acids. CDR3: CASSRGGQPQHF. CDR3 bases: TGTGCCAGCAGTCGAGGTGGTCAGCCCCAGCATTTT.

The chain uses TRBV9 and TRBJ2-3; weak D call: TRBD1 (5 bases). The CDR3 contains 16 residues. V gave up 1 base and J gave up 1 base, with 13 bases separating them. CDR1 and CDR2 (germline): SGDLS, YYNGEE. In DNA, the CDR3 is TGTGCCAGCAGCGTAATTTCAGGGTCGGGCACAGATACGCAGTATTTT. Its protein product is CASSVISGSGTDTQYF.

This clone was seen only a few times. The chain links TRBV5-6 to TRBJ2-7; D may be TRBD1 (5 bases). The V gene lost 4 bases and the J gene lost 5 bases, with 19 bases spanning the gap. The CDR3 runs 15 residues. In germline, CDR1 is SGHDT, CDR2 YYEEEE. The CDR3 DNA reads as TGTGCCAGCAGCCCGGGTGGACACTTCAACGACGAGCAGTACGTC. Its protein product is CASSPGGHFNDEQYV.

This clone has only one observation. The rearrangement joins TRBV7-6 to TRBJ2-1; 12 bases fit TRBD2. This CDR3 region has 15 residues. Per germline, CDR1 SGHVS and CDR2 FNYEAQ. With 3 bases clipped from V and 5 bases from J, the junction kept 2 bases outside the gene matches. DNA of the CDR3: TGTGCCAGCAGCTTGACTAGCGGGAGCCACAATGAGCAGTTCTTC. This codes for CASSLTSGSHNEQFF.

The V and J genes are TRBV11-3 and TRBJ2-3; D is undetermined. The V end lost 1 base, the J end lost 4 bases, and 6 bases lay between the germline ends. Germline values: CDR1 SGHNT, CDR2 YENEEA. The CDR3 covers 13 residues. The DNA for the CDR3 is TGTGCCAGCAGCTTAGTCCCATCAGATACGCAGTATTTT. This encodes CASSLVPSDTQYF.

V usage is TRBV18 and J usage is TRBJ2-5; D ambiguous. The V end was cut by 6 bases, the J end by 3 bases, with 5 bases between. CDR3 length: 11 residues. Looked up from germline, CDR1 is KGHSH and CDR2 is LQKENI. This CDR3 is CASSWEETQYF. CDR3 nucleotide sequence: TGTGCCAGCTCGTGGGAAGAGACCCAGTACTTC.

This chain links TRBV24-1 with TRBJ2-7; 8 nucleotides match TRBD1. Germline V gives CDR1 KGHDR, CDR2 SFDVKD. The V segment lost 5 bases and the J segment 6 bases; nucleotides outside the gene matches: 2. The CDR3 spans 12 residues. This CDR3 reads CATSGTGLEQYF. CDR3 nucleotide sequence: TGTGCCACCAGTGGGACAGGGCTCGAGCAGTACTTC.

For the CDR3, the DNA is TGTGCCAGCAGCTCAGGACCGGGTCGGGATGAGCAGTTCTTC. As protein: CASSSGPGRDEQFF. The V call is TRBV5-4, the J call TRBJ2-1; D uncertain. In germline, CDR1 is SGHNT, CDR2 YYREEE (reference sequence). CDR3 length equals 14 residues. The V end lost 3 bases, the J end lost 8 bases, and 15 bases lay between the germline ends.

The V and J genes are TRBV12-3 or TRBV12-4 and TRBJ1-1, with no clear D. This CDR3 spans 13 amino acids. Deletions cut 5 bases from V and 2 bases from J, with 9 bases between. DNA for the CDR3: TGTGCCAGCAGTCCTTGGGGAAACACTGAAGCTTTCTTT. Translation gives CASSPWGNTEAFF.

This rearrangement joins TRBV7-8 to TRBJ1-4; D not certain. This CDR3 comprises 14 residues. Germline V gene data show CDR1 as SGHVS and CDR2 as FQNEAQ. V lost 1 base and J lost 8, with 11 bases in between. The CDR3 DNA is TGTGCCAGCAGCTTAGGGGGAAGAGGGGAAAAACTGTTTTTT. This sequence encodes CASSLGGRGEKLFF.

The genes are TRBV12-2 and TRBJ2-2; the D segment call TRBD2 is taken from the table without a DNA check. TRBV12-2 has pseudogene status. There are 16 residues in the CDR3. The CDR3 coding sequence is TGTGCAAGTCGCTCCCAAGGGCCCGAGGGTGCCGGGGAGCTGTTTTTT. Amino acids: CASRSQGPEGAGELFF.

This chain joins TRBV7-8 and TRBJ2-6; D is uncertain. Germline-derived CDR1 and CDR2 are SGHVS and FQNEAQ. V shed 6 bases and J shed 0 bases, with 3 bases lying between them. The CDR3 is 13 residues long. The chain's CDR3 is CASRGSGANVLTF. The CDR3 nucleotides read TGTGCCAGCAGGGGCTCTGGGGCCAACGTCCTGACTTTC.